The 3 T cell receptor beta chains listed next were all sequenced from one sample in a study of vaccination effects on CD4 cells after COVID-19. Libraries were prepared by immunoSEQ multiplex PCR; TCRdb keeps only in-frame clonotypes and omits some of them. The sample shows 30,000 to 40,000 clones, approximately 73% of them seen only once. Prior to sequencing, the ViraFEST assay stimulated PBMC with viral peptide pools, which expanded the antigen-specific CD4+ T cells. Culturing for 9 to 10 days preceded CD4+ T cell isolation. Vaccine recipients had no previous SARS-CoV-2 infection; their nucleocapsid antibodies were negative. For these receptors, no antigen is known. Specimen: CD4+ T cells from PBMCs cultured with HCoV-OC43 spike peptides, collected before COVID-19 vaccination. Subset in this sample: HCoV-OC43 spike overlapping peptide pool stimulation. The source of these receptors is a human donor who received a COVID-19 vaccine.

The chain links TRBV4-3 to TRBJ1-1, with D hard to call. CDR1 and CDR2 from the germline V gene are LGHNA and YSLEER. The CDR3 is made up of 15 amino acids. The V end was cut by 0 bases, the J end by 1 base, with 9 bases between. This CDR3 is CASSQEAQRNTEAFF. The CDR3 bases are TGCGCCAGCAGCCAAGAAGCGCAGCGGAACACTGAAGCTTTCTTT.

This chain joins TRBV5-1 and TRBJ2-3; the D gene is possibly TRBD1 (5 bases). Looked up from germline, CDR1 is SGHRS and CDR2 is YFSETQ. The CDR3 has 16 amino acids. Trimming cost V 0 bases and J 5 bases, with 16 bases left between them. CDR3 residues: CASSLVPDSRKDTQYF. In DNA, the CDR3 is TGCGCCAGCAGCTTGGTTCCCGACAGTCGCAAAGATACGCAGTATTTT.

This clone was counted a few times. The chain recombines TRBV4-1 with TRBJ1-6, with D possibly TRBD1 on 5 matching bases. This CDR3 spans 15 amino acids. CDR1 MGHRA and CDR2 YSYEKL come from the germline V gene. Trimming took 0 bases from V and 8 from J, leaving 11 bases between them. The CDR3 reads CASSQDRAEYSPLHF. CDR3 in DNA: TGCGCCAGCAGCCAAGACAGGGCGGAATATTCACCCCTCCACTTT.